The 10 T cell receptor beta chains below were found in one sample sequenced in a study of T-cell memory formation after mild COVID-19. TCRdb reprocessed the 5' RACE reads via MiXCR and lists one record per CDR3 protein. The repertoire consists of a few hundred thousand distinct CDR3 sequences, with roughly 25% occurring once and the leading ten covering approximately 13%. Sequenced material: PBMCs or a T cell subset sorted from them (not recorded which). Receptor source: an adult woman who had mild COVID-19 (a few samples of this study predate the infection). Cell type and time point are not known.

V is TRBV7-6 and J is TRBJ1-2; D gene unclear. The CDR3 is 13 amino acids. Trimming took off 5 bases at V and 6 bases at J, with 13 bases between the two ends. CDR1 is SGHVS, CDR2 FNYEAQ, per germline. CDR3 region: CASSPDGGDGYTF. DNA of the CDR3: TGTGCCAGCAGCCCCGATGGTGGAGATGGCTACACCTTC.

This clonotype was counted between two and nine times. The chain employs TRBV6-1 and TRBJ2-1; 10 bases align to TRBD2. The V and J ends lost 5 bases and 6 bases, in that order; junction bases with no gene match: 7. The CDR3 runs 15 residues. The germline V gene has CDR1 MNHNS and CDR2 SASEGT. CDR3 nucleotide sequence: TGTGCCAGCAGTACCGGGACTAGCGAAAGCAATGAGCAGTTCTTC. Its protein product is CASSTGTSESNEQFF.

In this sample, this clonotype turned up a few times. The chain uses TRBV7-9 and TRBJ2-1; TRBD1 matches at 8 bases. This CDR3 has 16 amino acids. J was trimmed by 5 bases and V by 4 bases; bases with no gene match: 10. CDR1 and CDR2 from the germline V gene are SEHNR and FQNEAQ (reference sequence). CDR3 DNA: TGTGCCAGCAGCTCAGACAGGGGTTGGGCAGACAATGAGCAGTTCTTC. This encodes CASSSDRGWADNEQFF. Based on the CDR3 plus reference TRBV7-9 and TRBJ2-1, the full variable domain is DTGVSQNPRHKITKRGQNVTFRCDPISEHNRLYWYRQTLGQGPEFLTYFQNEAQLEKSRLLSDRFSAERPKGSFSTLEIQRTEQGDSAMYLCASSSDRGWADNEQFFGPGTRLTVL.

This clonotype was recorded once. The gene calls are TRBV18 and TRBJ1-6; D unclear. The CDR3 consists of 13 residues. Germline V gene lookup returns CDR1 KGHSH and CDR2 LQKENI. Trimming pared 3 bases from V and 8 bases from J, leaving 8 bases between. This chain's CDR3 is CASSPGADSPLHF. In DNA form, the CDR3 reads TGTGCCAGCTCACCCGGCGCGGATTCACCCCTCCACTTT.

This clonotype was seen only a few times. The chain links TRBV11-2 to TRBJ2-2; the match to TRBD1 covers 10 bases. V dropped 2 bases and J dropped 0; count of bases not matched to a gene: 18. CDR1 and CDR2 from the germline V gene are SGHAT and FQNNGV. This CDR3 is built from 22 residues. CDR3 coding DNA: TGTGCCAGCAGCTTACCCCACCCCCGGGACAGGGGTTTTAGGTCGAACACCGGGGAGCTGTTTTTT. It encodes CASSLPHPRDRGFRSNTGELFF.

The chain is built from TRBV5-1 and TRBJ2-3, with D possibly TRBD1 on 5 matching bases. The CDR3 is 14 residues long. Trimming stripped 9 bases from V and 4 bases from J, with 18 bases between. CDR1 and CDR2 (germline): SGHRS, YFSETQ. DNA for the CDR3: TGCGCCACAGGAGACAGCCCTGGCCCAGATACGCAGTATTTT. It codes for CATGDSPGPDTQYF.

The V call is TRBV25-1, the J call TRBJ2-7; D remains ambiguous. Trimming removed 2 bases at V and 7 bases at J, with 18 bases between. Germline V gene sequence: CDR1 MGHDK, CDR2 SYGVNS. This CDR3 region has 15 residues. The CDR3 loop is CASSEAALEVGEQYF. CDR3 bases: TGTGCCAGCAGTGAAGCGGCACTCGAGGTGGGGGAGCAGTACTTC.

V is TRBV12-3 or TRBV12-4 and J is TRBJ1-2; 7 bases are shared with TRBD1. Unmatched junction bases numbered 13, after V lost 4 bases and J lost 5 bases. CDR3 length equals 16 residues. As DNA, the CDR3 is TGTGCCAGCAGTTCCCGCCCTTACAGGGGACGGTATGGCTACACCTTC. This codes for CASSSRPYRGRYGYTF.

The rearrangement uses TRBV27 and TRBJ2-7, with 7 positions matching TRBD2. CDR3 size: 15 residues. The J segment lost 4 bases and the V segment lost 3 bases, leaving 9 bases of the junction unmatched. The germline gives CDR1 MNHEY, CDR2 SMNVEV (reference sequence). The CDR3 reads CASSFSLADVYEQYF. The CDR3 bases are TGTGCCAGCAGTTTTAGTCTAGCGGATGTATACGAGCAGTACTTC.

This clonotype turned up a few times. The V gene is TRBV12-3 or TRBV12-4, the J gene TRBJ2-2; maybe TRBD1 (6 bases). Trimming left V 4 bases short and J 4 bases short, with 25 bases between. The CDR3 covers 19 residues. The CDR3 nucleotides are TGTGCCAGCAGTTCTCAGTCAACAAACTACAGGGATTTCACCGGGGAGCTGTTTTTT. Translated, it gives CASSSQSTNYRDFTGELFF.